The T cell receptor beta chain under discussion was sequenced for a study of T cell responses to AZD1222 COVID-19 vaccine. Study observations and caveats: Females outnumbered males among donors, who were mostly white British; clonal diversity was possibly underestimated.

Libraries were prepared by immunoSEQ multiplex PCR; TCRdb keeps only in-frame clonotypes and omits some of them. Here the sample spans roughly 150,000 clones, roughly 87% being singletons. As concerns this clone: Antigen unknown.

The CDR3 spans 16 residues. V was trimmed by 0 bases and J by 0 bases, leaving 9 bases between them. Germline-derived CDR1 and CDR2 are MGHRA and YSYEKL. The chain is built from TRBV4-1 and TRBJ1-5; no firm D call. The sequenced sample was peripheral blood, obtained 28 days after the second AZD1222 dose. This TCR was recovered from an adult who received the AZD1222 COVID-19 vaccine. CDR3 protein: CASSQDRGNSNQPQHF. The CDR3, as DNA: TGCGCCAGCAGCCAAGATCGGGGAAATAGCAATCAGCCCCAGCATTTT.